This TCR beta chain was obtained from a study of patients and donors after allogeneic stem cell transplantation. Germline CDR1 LNHNV, CDR2 YYDKDF (reference sequence). Trimming cost V 3 bases and J 0 bases, with 9 bases left between them. The CDR3 covers 16 residues. TCRdb reanalysed the RT-PCR reads using MiXCR and keeps one entry per CDR3 protein. The sample has about 2,300 distinct CDR3 sequences; around 21% are singletons. The source is a human donor who was either an allogeneic HSCT recipient or a stem cell or donor lymphocyte infusion donor (not recorded which). It is not recorded whose cells these are; they may come from a transplant donor. V is TRBV15 and J is TRBJ2-6; D remains unclear. Material for sequencing was blood, either unsorted or a sorted T cell fraction (not recorded which). The CDR3 DNA sequence: TGTGCCACCAGCAGCGACGTTGGCTCTGGGGCCAACGTCCTGACTTTC. It encodes CATSSDVGSGANVLTF.